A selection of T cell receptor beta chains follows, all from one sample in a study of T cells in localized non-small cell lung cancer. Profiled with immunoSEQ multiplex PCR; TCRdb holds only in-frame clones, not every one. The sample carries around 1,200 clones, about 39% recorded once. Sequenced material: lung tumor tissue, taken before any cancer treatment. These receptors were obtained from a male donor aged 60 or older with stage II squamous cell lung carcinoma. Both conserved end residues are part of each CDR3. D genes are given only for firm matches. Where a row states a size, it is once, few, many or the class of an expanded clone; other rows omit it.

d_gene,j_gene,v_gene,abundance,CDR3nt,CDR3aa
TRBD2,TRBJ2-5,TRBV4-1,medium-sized,TGCGCCAGCAGCCGGGCTAGCGGGAGATGGGATCAAGAGACCCAGTACTTC,CASSRASGRWDQETQYF
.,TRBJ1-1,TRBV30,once,TGTGCCTGGAAAAGGGGAGGGAACACTGAAGCTTTCTTT,CAWKRGGNTEAFF
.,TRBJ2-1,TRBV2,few,TGTGCCAGCAGTGAAGTTAAGAGCAATGAGCAGTTCTTC,CASSEVKSNEQFF
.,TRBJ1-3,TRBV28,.,TGTGCCAGCATTCTAGGACCGGGAAACACCATATATTTT,CASILGPGNTIYF
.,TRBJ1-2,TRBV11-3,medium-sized,TGTGCCAGCAGCTTGACGGTTTTATTCCGCTATGGCTACACCTTC,CASSLTVLFRYGYTF
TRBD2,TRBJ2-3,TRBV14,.,TGTGCCAGCAGCCAAGGGCTAGCGGGAGGCAGCACAGATACGCAGTATTTT,CASSQGLAGGSTDTQYF
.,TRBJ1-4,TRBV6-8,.,TGTGCCAGCAGCCTGAACAGGGCAAGCGAAAAACTGTTTTTT,CASSLNRASEKLFF
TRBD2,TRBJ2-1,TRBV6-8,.,TGTGCCAGCAGTGACTCGACTAGCGGGTCGAATGAGCAGTTCTTC,CASSDSTSGSNEQFF
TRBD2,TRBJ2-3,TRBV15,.,TGTGCCACCAGCAAGGGACTAGCGGGTGCAGATACGCAGTATTTT,CATSKGLAGADTQYF
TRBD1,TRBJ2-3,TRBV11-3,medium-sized,TGTGCCAGCAGCTTAGTGGGACAGGGGGCAACAGATACGCAGTATTTT,CASSLVGQGATDTQYF
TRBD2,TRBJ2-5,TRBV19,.,TGTGCCAGTAGTATAAGAAGCGGGAAGACCCCAGAGACCCAGTACTTC,CASSIRSGKTPETQYF
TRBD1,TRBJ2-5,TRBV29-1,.,TGCAGCGTCCCAACGGACAGGGGCCAAGAGACCCAGTACTTC,CSVPTDRGQETQYF
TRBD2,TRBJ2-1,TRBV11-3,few,TGTGCCAGCAGCCCTGGACTAGGGAAGGACAATGAGCAGTTCTTC,CASSPGLGKDNEQFF
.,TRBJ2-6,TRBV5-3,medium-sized,TGTGCCAGAAGCTTGGGAAGCGGGCCTCACTCTCCCAGGGCCAACGTCCTGACTTTC,CARSLGSGPHSPRANVLTF
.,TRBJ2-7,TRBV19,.,TGTGCCAGTAGTATACGGGTTTCCTACGAGCAGTACTTC,CASSIRVSYEQYF
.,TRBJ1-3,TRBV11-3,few,TGTGCCAGCAGCTGGGACGGGACGACTGGAAACACCATATATTTT,CASSWDGTTGNTIYF
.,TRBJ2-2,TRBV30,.,TGTGCCTGGATTGGGTCCGGGGAGCTGTTTTTT,CAWIGSGELFF
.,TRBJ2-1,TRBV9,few,TGTGCCAGCACGCCTCCTAGCGCCAGAGGAAATGAGCAGTTCTTC,CASTPPSARGNEQFF
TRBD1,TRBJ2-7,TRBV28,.,TGTGCCAGCGCTACAGACAGGGGCCACGAGCAGTACTTC,CASATDRGHEQYF
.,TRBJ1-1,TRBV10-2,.,TGCGCCAGCAGCGACCCTGATAGGCTCATGAACACTGAAGCTTTCTTT,CASSDPDRLMNTEAFF
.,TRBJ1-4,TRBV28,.,TGTGCCAGCACCCGAGGGGGGGTTAATGAAAAACTGTTTTTT,CASTRGGVNEKLFF
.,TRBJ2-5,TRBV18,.,TGTGCCAGCTCATGGCGAGGGCAAGAGACCCAGTACTTC,CASSWRGQETQYF
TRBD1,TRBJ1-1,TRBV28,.,TGTGCCTCCTCGACAGGGAGGAACACTGAAGCTTTCTTT,CASSTGRNTEAFF
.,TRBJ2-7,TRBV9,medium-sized,TGTGCCAGCAGCGTAGGAGGGGTGGTCTACGAGCAGTACTTC,CASSVGGVVYEQYF
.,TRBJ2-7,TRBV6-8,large,TGTGCCAGCAGACTGCTTGGGGCAGGGCAGGCCTACGAGCAGTACTTC,CASRLLGAGQAYEQYF
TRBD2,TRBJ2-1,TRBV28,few,TGTGCCAGCAGGGCTCCGGGACTAGCGGGATCGAGCTCCTACAATGAGCAGTTCTTC,CASRAPGLAGSSSYNEQFF
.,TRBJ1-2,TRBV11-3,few,TGTGCCAGCAGCATAACAGGGAGCAACTATGGCTACACCTTC,CASSITGSNYGYTF
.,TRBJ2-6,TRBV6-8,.,TGTGCCAGCAGTTACTCGAGTCAGCTCTCTGGGGCCAACGTCCTGACTTTC,CASSYSSQLSGANVLTF
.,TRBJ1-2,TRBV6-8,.,TGTGCCAGCAGAGATCTCCGTCACCGGAGCTATGGCTACACCTTC,CASRDLRHRSYGYTF
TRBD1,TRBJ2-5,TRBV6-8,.,TGTGCCATCAGTCCTACAGGGGCAGAGACCCAGTACTTC,CAISPTGAETQYF
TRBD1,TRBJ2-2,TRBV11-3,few,TGTGCCAGCAGCCATATACCGGGACAGGGAAGCCGGGAGCTGTTTTTT,CASSHIPGQGSRELFF
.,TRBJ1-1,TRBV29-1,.,TGCAGCGTTGAAAGACCGAACACTGAAGCTTTCTTT,CSVERPNTEAFF